This T cell receptor beta chain was recovered during a study of monozygotic twins with inflammatory bowel disease (dated by TCRdb to the late 2010s). With regard to the full study: The full study comprised some 30 monozygotic twin pairs: nine German pairs (four IBD-concordant, five IBD-discordant) and 19 IBD-discordant Danish pairs. Within discordant pairs, disease-associated traits were sought mainly by comparing IBD patients with their genetically identical healthy co-twins. Each individual had, on average, about 151 000 unique TCRalpha sequences and 181 000 unique TCRbeta sequences available for analysis.

In the case of this clonotype: This clone's antigen is unknown.

Taken from the germline V gene, the CDR1 and CDR2 loops are ENHRY and SYGVKD. Spanning cysteine to phenylalanine, the CDR3 consists of 13 amino acids. No DNA sequence was recorded. Library prep was done by 5' RACE. For each TCR library, around 3,500 ng of total RNA was used. cDNA was synthesized with SMARTScribe reverse transcriptase in eight separate reactions per sample. During cDNA synthesis, template switching was used to introduce unique molecular identifiers that contained a 6-nucleotide sample barcode. Amplification of TCRalpha and TCRbeta cDNA involved two nested PCRs of 16 and 9 cycles, and each PCR was followed by bead purification. Before amplification, the cDNA was treated with uracil DNA-glycosylase and purified using the QIAquick PCR purification kit. In the second PCR, Illumina TruSeq-compatible adapters and sample-specific barcodes were added. TapeStation and Qubit were used to check library quality and concentration, and 5 to 5.5 ng of each library was pooled. Pooled libraries were sequenced on an Illumina HiSeq2500 single-index Rapid Run with 2 x 100 bp reads and custom sequencing primers. Per the authors' processing: MiGEC version 1.2.6 was used for UMI-based consensus assembly to correct PCR and sequencing errors. MiXCR version 2.1.1 handled V(D)J alignment, clonotype assembly and CDR3 extraction. Gene usage, clonotype sharing and MAIT/NKT TCR abundance were normalised by analysing the top 1000, 10 000 and 20 000 clonotypes per sample. Diversity was computed as the inverse Simpson index with the vegan R package after downsampling to 27 000 UMIs. Paired Mann-Whitney U tests were applied to discordant twin pairs, with Benjamini-Hochberg correction for multiple testing. With the reads reprocessed by TCRdb, a single entry stands for each CDR3 protein sequence and no DNA is reported. Clone size and V and J calls follow TCRdb, not the original study. The sample table gives approximately 380,000 distinct CDR3 sequences. The ten largest clones represent just over 2.5% of the sample.

A roughly 2.5 ml peripheral blood sample was drawn into PAXgene tubes per donor and stored at -80°C. Without any T cell sorting, total RNA was extracted from whole blood using the PAXgene blood miRNA kit on an automated QIAcube. Deep TCRalpha and TCRbeta repertoire profiling with unique molecular barcoding was performed on peripheral blood of monozygotic twin pairs concordant or discordant for inflammatory bowel disease. Smoking habits were recorded for all twin pairs, and individuals were classified as current, former or never smokers. General findings and caveats noted by the study authors: The analysis was unable to tell different T cell subtypes apart. Background noise and inter-individual variability may have been introduced into the repertoires by the differing immunosuppressive treatments among patients. No single strong signal or clonotype linked to IBD turned up in the results, so the idea that one exists was not supported. Concordant and discordant twins showed no difference in repertoire similarity, possibly because of limited statistical power. A decrease in TCRbeta repertoire diversity, as measured by inverse Simpson index, was observed in IBD patients compared with their healthy co-twins. Fewer clonotypes were shared with other individuals by IBD patients than by healthy twins, most markedly in patients showing signs of disease activity.

The chain couples TRBV10-3 to TRBJ1-6; absent DNA, TCRdb's TRBD1 call cannot be checked. Sequenced material: blood. The TCR sequence derives from a human donor with ulcerative colitis or Crohn's disease, or a healthy co-twin of an affected twin (not recorded which). The CDR3 protein: CAIRQGANSPLHF.